This entry describes one TCR beta chain. Its cognate antigen has yet to be identified. Base qualities are missing; no much larger clone stands one base away. CDR1 and CDR2, per the germline V gene, are MGHRA and YSYEKL. The CDR3 has 18 amino acids, counting the end cysteine and phenylalanine. The DNA shown is the 54-base CDR3, in frame from base 1. The V end loses 0 bases and the J end loses 3 bases, and a stretch of 18 bases separates them. This sample was taken from a study of OX40 agonist ivuxolimab in advanced cancers. Concerning the study at large: The costimulatory receptor OX40 (CD134) was targeted by ivuxolimab, a fully human IgG2 agonistic monoclonal antibody. Intravenous ivuxolimab was administered to patients every 2 weeks at six dose levels: 0.01, 0.1, 0.3, 1.5, 3 and 10 mg/kg. Of the approximately 50 dose-escalation patients, hepatocellular carcinoma was present in about 20, melanoma in around 15, renal cell carcinoma in 9 and head and neck cancer in 9. The dose-escalation cohort was approximately 83% male with a mean age of around 62 years, ranging from roughly 20 to 80. Prior anti-PD-1, anti-PD-L1 or anti-CTLA-4 therapy was permitted, and checkpoint inhibitors had been received by about two fifths of dose-escalation patients. Three dose-escalation patients achieved partial responses, one with hepatocellular carcinoma and two with cutaneous melanoma. Peripheral TCRbeta sequencing aimed to test whether ivuxolimab altered TCR sequence diversity and caused clonal T-cell expansion. The paper describes the monotherapy dose-escalation part (N of about 52 patients) of the phase I trial of ivuxolimab. Broad study findings and their caveats: Low levels of normalized T-cell clonal expansion were also seen in some patients who did not respond. In the 0.1-3.0 mg/kg groups, partial responders had among the lowest normalized peripheral clonal expansion, particularly in CD8+ T cells. At doses from 0.1 to 3.0 mg/kg, clonal expansion was seen in both CD4+ and CD8+ blood T cells between baseline and week 6. After ivuxolimab, CD8+ T cells had more expanded clones than CD4+ T cells on average. The antigen specificity of the clonally expanded peripheral T cells was not determined.

The trial excluded patients who had a history of autoimmune disease or who were on systemic immunosuppression. Peripheral blood for TCR sequencing was collected from all dose cohorts at baseline, on cycle 4 day 1, and on cycle 7 day 1. Samples were obtained from an open-label, multicenter, first-in-human phase I dose-escalation trial of ivuxolimab. The trial enrolled adults with locally advanced or metastatic head and neck squamous cell, hepatocellular, melanoma or renal cell carcinoma. Before TCR sequencing, CD4+ T cells and CD8+ T cells from peripheral blood were sorted into separate populations. To sequence the TCRbeta CDR3 region, genomic DNA was isolated from the sorted cells. TCRbeta CDR3 regions were sequenced using the immunoSEQ Assay. TCRdb limited this immuneACCESS table to in-frame rearrangements with V and J called. A share of clones is missing; checked studies link under half to unresolved V genes, and the rest is unexplained. This sample has about 100,000 clones in its table, and more than 85% of those were observed once. The ten largest clones take up approximately 0.54% of the sample.

The sequence is built from TRBV4-1 and TRBJ2-4; the D region possibly corresponds to TRBD2 (7 bases align). The clonotype was recovered from an adult with an advanced solid tumor such as melanoma, head and neck, liver or kidney cancer. The sequencing used CD4+ or CD8+ T cells sorted from blood, collected in a trial of the OX40 agonist ivuxolimab. The DNA reads TGCGCCAGCAGCCAAGACTTCTCGGGGGGCTTATTCAAAAACATTCAGTACTTC. Its translation is CASSQDFSGGLFKNIQYF.